These 22 T cell receptor beta chains share one sample of origin, sequenced in a study of post-analysis software for immune sequencing data. Study-level results: Five or six TRBV segments were more frequent in patients than controls; TRBV5-6, TRBV5-1 and TRBV20-1 belonged to this group.

Incorporated into the TCR beta cDNA libraries were unique molecular identifiers, which served to reduce PCR and sequencing biases. TCRdb recomputed calls from the PCR reads with MiXCR, one row per CDR3 protein. The sample has fewer than 600,000 distinct CDR3 sequences; roughly 45% are singletons. The antigens for these receptors are not known. Sequences were obtained from blood. The receptors originated from a girl aged 5-17 years with multiple sclerosis.

This chain uses TRBV28 with TRBJ2-3; perhaps D is TRBD1 or TRBD2 (6 bases each). In germline, CDR1 is MDHEN, CDR2 SYDVKM. The V end lost 8 bases, the J end lost 2 bases, and 14 bases lay between the germline ends. This CDR3 region has 14 residues. CDR3 residues: CASGRGPITDTQYF. CDR3 coding DNA: TGTGCCAGCGGTCGGGGGCCCATCACAGATACGCAGTATTTT.

The CDR3 nucleotides are TGCAGTGCTAGTCCCATGGCCTGGAGGACAGTACCTTATGGCTACACCTTC. It codes for CSASPMAWRTVPYGYTF. The V call is TRBV20-1, the J call TRBJ1-2; maybe TRBD1 (6 bases). In germline, CDR1 is DFQATT, CDR2 SNEGSKA (reference sequence). The CDR3 totals 17 residues. The germline V and J ends were trimmed by 3 bases and 5 bases, with 25 bases remaining between them.

The chain carries TRBV20-1 and TRBJ1-4; D gene unclear. CDR3 size: 14 residues. The V end lost 6 bases, the J end lost 3 bases, and 14 bases lay between the germline ends. Germline loops: CDR1 DFQATT, CDR2 SNEGSKA (reference sequence). This CDR3 is CSALLGEANEKLFF. The CDR3 nucleotides read TGCAGTGCCCTTCTCGGGGAGGCTAATGAAAAACTGTTTTTT.

The table lists this clonotype with a few counts. The V and J genes are TRBV4-1 and TRBJ2-3; 7 bases match TRBD1. The CDR3 is made up of 15 amino acids. The V segment lost 2 bases and the J segment 3 bases; nucleotides outside the gene matches: 5. CDR1 is MGHRA and CDR2 is YSYEKL in the germline V gene. The CDR3 DNA reads as TGCGCCAGCAGCCAACCGACAGGGTATACAGATACGCAGTATTTT. It is translated as CASSQPTGYTDTQYF.

The table lists this clonotype with a few counts. This sequence joins TRBV7-2 and TRBJ2-3, with 12 bases matching TRBD2. The CDR3 is made up of 18 amino acids. The ends lost 4 bases at V and 2 bases at J; junction bases unmatched: 10. Germline CDR1 and CDR2: SGHTA and FQGNSA. DNA of the CDR3: TGTGCCAGCAGCTCCCGATCTAGCGGGAGGGCCGACACAGATACGCAGTATTTT. Protein product: CASSSRSSGRADTDTQYF.

The chain links TRBV6-5 to TRBJ2-3, with D perhaps given as TRBD1 or TRBD2 (8 bases each). The germline V gene has CDR1 MNHEY and CDR2 SVGAGI. The CDR3 spans 20 residues. V was clipped by 0 bases and J by 0 bases, with 22 bases between them. For the CDR3, the DNA is TGTGCCAGCAGTTACTCGCGGCAGGGGGCGCCTAGCGGGAGCACAGATACGCAGTATTTT. This codes for CASSYSRQGAPSGSTDTQYF.

This chain uses TRBV6-1 with TRBJ1-1; D remains unclear. CDR1 MNHNS and CDR2 SASEGT come from the germline V gene. The length of the CDR3 is 9 residues. Between the trimmed V and J ends, which lost 4 bases and 11 bases, there was a span of 5 bases. CDR3 amino acids: CASSATAFF. For the CDR3, the DNA is TGTGCCAGCAGTGCTACGGCTTTCTTT.

CDR3 loop: CASKGTGNYGYTF. The CDR3 DNA reads TGTGCCAGCAAGGGGACGGGGAACTATGGCTACACCTTC. V gene TRBV27 combines with J gene TRBJ1-2; TRBD1 might be the D (5 bases). Trimming removed 7 bases from V and 2 bases from J, with 11 bases in between. The CDR3 sequence is 13 residues long. Germline loops: CDR1 MNHEY, CDR2 SMNVEV (reference sequence).

This chain joins TRBV20-1 and TRBJ2-1; TRBD2 matches 7 bases. With 3 bases clipped from V and 4 bases from J, the junction kept 12 bases outside the gene matches. The CDR3 is 16 amino acids. CDR1 and CDR2 from the germline V gene are DFQATT and SNEGSKA (reference sequence). Here the CDR3 reads CSARARLAAPYNEQFF. CDR3 nucleotides: TGCAGTGCTAGGGCTCGCCTAGCGGCACCTTACAATGAGCAGTTCTTC.

This rearrangement joins TRBV4-3 to TRBJ2-5; TRBD2 matches 9 bases. TRBJ2-7 explains the end of the DNA better; the J call may be wrong. Germline V gives CDR1 LGHNA, CDR2 YSLEER. CDR3 length: 13 residues. CDR3 amino acids: CASSPSSGNEQYF. The CDR3 nucleotides are TGCGCCAGCAGCCCCTCTAGCGGGAACGAGCAGTACTTC.

The chain employs TRBV7-9 and TRBJ2-7; 7 bases match TRBD2. The V segment lost 4 bases and the J segment 6 bases; nucleotides outside the gene matches: 9. There are 14 residues in the CDR3. Germline CDR1 is SEHNR and CDR2 is FQNEAQ (reference sequence). CDR3 region: CASSSLQTSFEQYF. The CDR3 DNA follows: TGTGCCAGCAGCTCCCTCCAGACTAGCTTCGAGCAGTACTTC.

This clonotype was seen just once. The chain employs TRBV20-1 and TRBJ2-5; D is possibly TRBD1 (5 bases). The CDR3 runs 13 residues. V dropped 6 bases and J dropped 5 bases, with 16 bases sitting between them. Per germline, CDR1 DFQATT and CDR2 SNEGSKA (reference sequence). The CDR3 sequence: CSAHGQSMETQYF. The CDR3 DNA reads as TGCAGTGCCCACGGACAATCAATGGAGACCCAGTACTTC.

This clonotype was picked up many times. The gene calls are TRBV20-1 and TRBJ2-3; D remains unclear. The CDR3 is 12 amino acids. The V end lost 1 base, the J end lost 2 bases, and 4 bases lay between the germline ends. The germline V gene has CDR1 DFQATT and CDR2 SNEGSKA (reference sequence). This chain's CDR3 is CSARAHTDTQYF. Here the CDR3 DNA reads TGCAGTGCTAGAGCCCACACAGATACGCAGTATTTT.

This chain links TRBV20-1 with TRBJ2-1; perhaps TRBD1 as D (6 bases). V lost 5 bases, J lost 5 bases, and 10 bases lay in between. Germline lookup yields CDR1 DFQATT and CDR2 SNEGSKA (reference sequence). The CDR3 sequence is 12 residues long. CDR3 sequence: CSAENRDNEQFF. CDR3 DNA: TGCAGTGCTGAAAACAGGGACAATGAGCAGTTCTTC.

This clonotype was counted once. The chain carries TRBV4-1 and TRBJ2-3; 8 bases are a match to TRBD2. Germline CDR1 MGHRA, CDR2 YSYEKL. Trimming cost V 5 bases and J 6 bases; bases outside gene matches: 10. The CDR3 runs 15 residues. This chain's CDR3 is CASSSGLVGSDTQYF. The CDR3 DNA is TGCGCCAGCAGCTCGGGACTAGTGGGATCTGATACGCAGTATTTT.

The J gene is TRBJ2-3, the V gene TRBV6-6, with TRBD2 matching 7 bases. The CDR3 runs to 17 residues. From germline, CDR1 is MNHNY and CDR2 SVGAGI (reference sequence). J gave up 2 bases and V 2 bases, and 10 bases lay outside the gene matches. The CDR3 protein is CASSYQTSLRNTDTQYF. In DNA form, the CDR3 reads TGTGCCAGCAGTTACCAGACTAGCCTCAGGAACACAGATACGCAGTATTTT.

The chain employs TRBV5-1 and TRBJ2-1; D uncertain. The length of the CDR3 is 15 residues. Germline-derived CDR1 and CDR2 are SGHRS and YFSETQ. The ends were cut back, 4 bases at V and 7 bases at J, with 18 bases in the middle. In nucleotides, the CDR3 is TGCGCCAGCAGCCTCATCGGATCCCCAGATAATGAGCAGTTCTTC. It yields the protein CASSLIGSPDNEQFF.

This clonotype has just a few counts. The V gene is TRBV4-1, the J gene TRBJ2-7; TRBD1 matches 7 bases. Trimming cost V 1 base and J 4 bases; bases outside gene matches: 4. The germline CDR1 and CDR2 sequences are MGHRA and YSYEKL. The CDR3 has 14 amino acids. The CDR3 DNA reads TGCGCCAGCAGCCAAGTGGGGACAGAATACGAGCAGTACTTC. Translating it yields CASSQVGTEYEQYF.

The chain links TRBV6-4 to TRBJ2-3, with a weak D call TRBD1 (5 bases). The V gene's germline CDR1 is MRHNA and CDR2 SNTAGT. Between the trimmed V and J ends, which lost 3 bases and 7 bases, there was a span of 14 bases. The CDR3 contains 14 residues. The CDR3 loop reads CASSEDFQGYTQYF. CDR3 bases: TGTGCCAGCAGTGAGGATTTCCAGGGTTATACGCAGTATTTT.

This clonotype was seen only a few times. The chain is built from TRBV29-1 and TRBJ2-1, with D tentatively TRBD1 or TRBD2 (5 bases each). Germline V gives CDR1 SQVTM, CDR2 ANQGSEA. Trimming shortened V by 7 bases and J by 6 bases, and 22 bases separated the two germline ends. The CDR3 covers 15 residues. CDR3 loop: CSATRDQVGRNEQFF. Here the CDR3 DNA reads TGCAGCGCCACCAGGGACCAGGTAGGGCGCAATGAGCAGTTCTTC.

This clonotype has only a few counts. The rearrangement links TRBV27 to TRBJ1-2; tentative D call: TRBD1 (5 bases). The CDR3 runs to 15 residues. V lost 6 bases and J 5 bases, leaving 19 bases between the germline ends. CDR1 is MNHEY and CDR2 is SMNVEV in the germline V gene (reference sequence). CDR3 bases: TGTGCCAGCAGCCAAAGCGCAGGGATGGGGTATGGCTACACCTTC. This codes for CASSQSAGMGYGYTF.

The rearrangement uses TRBV5-1 and TRBJ2-7; D may be TRBD1 or TRBD2 (5 bases each). Trimming left V 0 bases short and J 7 bases short, with 17 bases between. Germline-derived CDR1 and CDR2 are SGHRS and YFSETQ. The CDR3 has 15 residues. The DNA of the CDR3 is TGCGCCAGCAGCTTGGGAGGGACCGCTATGGGGGAGCAGTACTTC. Translated, it gives CASSLGGTAMGEQYF.